Each of the 5 T cell receptor beta chains below was sequenced from the same sample in a study of blood T cell repertoires in COVID-19. The assay was immunoSEQ multiplex PCR, and TCRdb's table has in-frame clones only and misses some. The sample shows some 85,000 clones, nearly 90% of them seen only once. The source material was peripheral blood. The receptor set was obtained from a man aged 50-59 years with acute or convalescent COVID-19.

The V and J genes are TRBV30 and TRBJ1-2, with a possible D match to TRBD1 (5 bases). Germline V gene data show CDR1 as GTSNPN and CDR2 as SVGIG (reference sequence). V lost 0 bases and J 4 bases, leaving 9 bases between the germline ends. The CDR3 is 13 amino acids. In DNA form, the CDR3 reads TGTGCCTGGAGTGTAACAGGCATCTATGGCTACACCTTC. This codes for CAWSVTGIYGYTF. Supplemented by reference TRBV30 and TRBJ1-2, the full variable domain reads SQTIHQWPATLVQPVGSPLSLECTVEGTSNPNLYWYRQAAGRGLQLLFYSVGIGQISSEVPQNLSASRPQDRQFILSSKKLLLSDSGFYLCAWSVTGIYGYTFGSGTRLTVV.

This chain links TRBV6-7 with TRBJ2-7; D is ambiguous. TRBV6-7 is noted as an ORF with a role that remains uncertain. The CDR3 has 12 amino acids. Trimming took 5 bases from V and 4 from J, leaving 9 bases between them. CDR3 in DNA: TGTGCCAGCAGTCCCCCCCTTTACGAGCAGTACGTC. This gives the protein CASSPPLYEQYV.

This chain uses TRBV7-2 with TRBJ1-1; D possibly corresponds to TRBD1 (5 bases). Between the trimmed V and J ends, which lost 6 bases and 0 bases, there was a span of 8 bases. The germline V gene encodes CDR1 SGHTA and CDR2 FQGNSA. The length of the CDR3 is 13 residues. The CDR3 region has the DNA TGTGCCAGCAGGATAGGGGTGAACACTGAAGCTTTCTTT. Protein product: CASRIGVNTEAFF.

This clone has a single count. The J gene is TRBJ1-1, the V gene TRBV7-9; 8 bases are shared with TRBD1. V shed 3 bases, J shed 6 bases, and the junction held 3 bases outside the gene matches. This CDR3 contains 13 residues. Germline loops: CDR1 SEHNR, CDR2 FQNEAQ (reference sequence). The CDR3 bases are TGTGCCAGCAGCTTCACAGGGGGGTCTGAAGCTTTCTTT. This encodes CASSFTGGSEAFF.

The chain couples TRBV27 to TRBJ1-2; tentatively, D is TRBD1 (6 bases). V was shortened by 4 bases and J by 8 bases, with 11 bases between the two germline ends. CDR1 and CDR2 (germline): MNHEY, SMNVEV (reference sequence). The CDR3 length is 12 residues. CDR3 region: CASSSTGYGYTF. The CDR3 DNA sequence: TGTGCCAGCAGTTCCACAGGGTACGGCTACACCTTC.